This T cell receptor beta chain derives from a study of blood T cell repertoires in COVID-19. As for the study in general: Both acute and convalescent COVID-19 samples were obtained from the United States, Italy and Spain. Sources were T cells, B-cell-depleted T cells, or PBMCs; the material itself was cDNA or gDNA.

In the authors' methods: Scientists estimated how many nucleated cells there were by amplifying reference gene primers. The assay was immunoSEQ multiplex PCR, and TCRdb's table has in-frame clones only and misses some. The DNA was the basis for D and trimming; V, J and clone size are from that table. The profile shows some 33,000 clones, around 90% of them singletons. What was sequenced was peripheral blood. The sequence came from a man between 70 and 80 years old with active or convalescent COVID-19.

The CDR3 region has the DNA TGCGCCAGCAGCGCGGGGGGCTCTGGGGCCAACGTCCTGACTTTC. This sequence encodes CASSAGGSGANVLTF. The V call is TRBV5-1, the J call TRBJ2-6, with TRBD2 identical over 8 bases. Unmatched junction bases numbered 0, after V lost 4 bases and J lost 0 bases. This CDR3 has 15 residues. CDR1 is SGHRS, CDR2 YFSETQ, per germline.